Presented here are 10 T cell receptor beta chains from one specimen sequenced in a study of memory CD4+ T cells and cytomegalovirus serostatus. TCRdb's table, derived via immunoSEQ multiplex PCR, lists solely in-frame clones and lacks some. Here the sample spans over 40,000 clones, around 75% being singletons. Single viable CD3+CD4+CD8-CD45RO+ cells were sorted as the memory CD4+ T cells. Input material: memory CD4+ T cells from blood. These receptors all come from an adult in good health and CMV-seronegative.

This chain connects TRBV14 to TRBJ2-7; 7 bases align to TRBD1. The CDR3 contains 16 residues. V was clipped by 0 bases and J by 6 bases; unmatched bases: 11. Germline lookup yields CDR1 SGHDN and CDR2 FVKESK. The CDR3 loop is CASSQDVGQKVREQYF. The DNA for the CDR3 is TGTGCCAGCAGCCAAGATGTGGGACAGAAGGTTCGCGAGCAGTACTTC.

The chain joins TRBV14 to TRBJ1-1, with unresolved D. Germline-derived CDR1 and CDR2 are SGHDN and FVKESK. Trimming pared 0 bases from V and 8 bases from J, leaving 7 bases between. The CDR3 has 12 amino acids. The CDR3 DNA sequence: TGTGCCAGCAGCCAAGATGGCAGGGAAGCTTTCTTT. Encoded protein: CASSQDGREAFF.

The chain is built from TRBV21-1 and TRBJ2-1; the table's D call of TRBD2 was not tested on the DNA. TRBV21-1 is flagged as a pseudogene. The CDR3 totals 19 residues. The DNA for the CDR3 is TGTGCCAGCAGCAAAGTGGACCCCCTGGGATGGACTTACGGCAATGAGCAGTTCTTC. This translates into CASSKVDPLGWTYGNEQFF.

The chain uses TRBV5-1 and TRBJ1-3; a possible D gene is TRBD1 (6 bases). Germline V lookup: CDR1 SGHRS, CDR2 YFSETQ. The CDR3 spans 15 residues. V was cut by 4 bases and J by 1 base, with 12 bases left in between. The CDR3 nucleotides read TGCGCCAGCAGCGGAGGGGGGGGTTCTGGAAACACCATATATTTT. Translation gives CASSGGGGSGNTIYF.

The chain has TRBV6-1 and TRBJ1-5; the match to TRBD1 covers 8 bases. The germline V gene encodes CDR1 MNHNS and CDR2 SASEGT. With V trimmed by 3 bases and J by 5 bases, 6 bases remained unmatched. This CDR3 is built from 15 residues. The CDR3 here is CASSEGTGAHQPQHF. DNA of the CDR3: TGTGCCAGCAGTGAGGGGACAGGAGCCCATCAGCCCCAGCATTTT.

V and J are TRBV18 and TRBJ1-5; D is possibly TRBD1 (5 bases). Trimming left V 2 bases short and J 5 bases short, with 7 bases between. Looked up from germline, CDR1 is KGHSH and CDR2 is LQKENI. This CDR3 has 13 residues. The CDR3 DNA is TGTGCCAGCTCACCAGGCAGGGATCAGCCCCAGCATTTT. Residues: CASSPGRDQPQHF.

This chain uses TRBV6-1 with TRBJ1-2; no definite D call. Trimming took 0 bases from V and 7 from J, leaving 12 bases between them. This CDR3 spans 14 amino acids. Per germline, CDR1 MNHNS and CDR2 SASEGT. CDR3 loop: CASSEAGRRVGYTF. The DNA for the CDR3 is TGTGCCAGCAGTGAAGCGGGTCGACGGGTTGGCTACACCTTC.

V usage is TRBV4-3 and J usage is TRBJ2-7; D is undetermined. From germline, CDR1 is LGHNA and CDR2 YSLEER. This CDR3 is built from 15 residues. V was trimmed by 1 base and J by 0 bases, leaving 10 bases between them. The CDR3 here is CASSQADARSYEQYF. The CDR3 DNA reads as TGCGCCAGCAGCCAAGCAGACGCGCGCTCCTACGAGCAGTACTTC.

This clone was counted only a few times. The chain links TRBV6-5 to TRBJ1-3, with no clear D. The CDR3 length is 15 residues. The germline gives CDR1 MNHEY, CDR2 SVGAGI. Trimming pared 2 bases from V and 4 bases from J, leaving 12 bases between. CDR3 DNA sequence: TGTGCCAGCAGTTACAGCCCGATGGACGGAAACACCATATATTTT. Its translation: CASSYSPMDGNTIYF.

This clone appeared once. The J gene is TRBJ1-3, the V gene TRBV9; D remains unclear. V was trimmed by 1 base and J by 8 bases, leaving 7 bases between them. CDR3 size: 12 residues. Germline V gene data show CDR1 as SGDLS and CDR2 as YYNGEE. CDR3 region: CASSVMGDTIYF. The CDR3 DNA reads TGTGCCAGCAGCGTAATGGGTGACACCATATATTTT.